This T cell receptor (beta chain) originates from a study of CD8 T cells in ankylosing spondylitis. General study points: It appeared that ankylosing spondylitis blood was characterized by a TCR beta motif of about eight highly homologous variants.

As to this clonotype: Its specificity is not known.

TCRdb itself ran the 5' RACE reads through MiXCR, one entry per CDR3 protein. The data contain 350,000 to 550,000 distinct CDR3 sequences, approximately 26% of them seen just once; the ten biggest clones take up about 0.92%. Germline V CDR1 and CDR2: SQVTM, ANQGSEA. The V gene end was trimmed by 3 bases and the J gene end by 5 bases; junction bases not matched to a gene: 2. The length of the CDR3 is 13 residues. The V gene is TRBV29-1, the J gene TRBJ1-1; 11 bases are shared with TRBD1. The sequenced sample consisted of blood, either unsorted or a sorted T cell fraction (not recorded which). The clonotype comes from a male donor with ankylosing spondylitis. CDR3 sequence reads: CSVEDRGLTEAFF. Here the CDR3 DNA reads TGCAGCGTTGAGGACAGGGGGCTAACTGAAGCTTTCTTT. The whole variable domain, remainder taken from reference TRBV29-1 and TRBJ1-1, is SAVISQKPSRDICQRGTSLTIQCQVDSQVTMMFWYRQQPGQSLTLIATANQGSEATYESGFVIDKFPISRPNLTFSTLTVSNMSPEDSSIYLCSVEDRGLTEAFFGQGTRLTVV.